This is a list of T cell receptor beta chains from one sample in a study of T cell responses to AZD1222 COVID-19 vaccine. Some clones are missing from TCRdb's copy, which holds only in-frame ones; the method was immunoSEQ multiplex PCR. The table lists about 42,000 clones, 88% of them singletons. The sample in question was peripheral blood, obtained 28 days after the second AZD1222 dose. These receptors were obtained from an adult who received the AZD1222 COVID-19 vaccine. CDR3s leave out the opening cysteine and the closing phenylalanine or tryptophan. The D gene is left open where the match is weak.

>TRBV4-2|.
ASGQTYEQY
>TRBV19|.
ASSISGSQPQH
>TRBV28|.
ASTHRVNTGELF
>TRBV3-1/TRBV3-2|.
ASSQDVETQY
>TRBV7-8|.
ASSLSGSGNTIY
>TRBV5-4|TRBD2
ASSTEYAGGNEQY
>TRBV10-1|.
ASLRGSPLH
>TRBV12-3/TRBV12-4|.
ASSLNNSPLH
>TRBV4-2|TRBD2
ASSQDPPGTSGGTYNEQF
>TRBV5-1|.
ASRSGSTDTQY
>TRBV7-3|TRBD2
ASSLSREGDTQY
>TRBV7-2|TRBD2
ASSPPRASGPPNEQF
>TRBV11-2|.
ASSLESRSEKLF
>TRBV12-3/TRBV12-4|TRBD1
ASSTGQIYEQY
>TRBV28|.
ASSRPNSYEQY